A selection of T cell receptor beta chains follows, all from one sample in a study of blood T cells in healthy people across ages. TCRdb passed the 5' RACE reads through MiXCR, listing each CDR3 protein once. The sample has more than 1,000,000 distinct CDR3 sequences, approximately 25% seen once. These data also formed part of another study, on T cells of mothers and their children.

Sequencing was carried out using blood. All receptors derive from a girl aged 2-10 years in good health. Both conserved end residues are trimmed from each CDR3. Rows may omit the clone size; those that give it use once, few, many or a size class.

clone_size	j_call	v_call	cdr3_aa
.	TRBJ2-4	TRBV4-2	ASSQDSGVQY
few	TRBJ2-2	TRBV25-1	ASSPGTSITGELF
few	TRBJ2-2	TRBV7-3	ASSFTGAGELF
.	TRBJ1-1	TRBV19	ASSMTHTEAF
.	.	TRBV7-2	ASSRDRGWSYEQY
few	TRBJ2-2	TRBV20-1	SAQIGRRNTGELF
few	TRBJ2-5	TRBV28	ASSLTSFRETQY
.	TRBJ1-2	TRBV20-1	RAARTQNYGYT
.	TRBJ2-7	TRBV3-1	ASSQGASGDYSYEQY
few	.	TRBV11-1	ASSLAGLLAEDNEQF
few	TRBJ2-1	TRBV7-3	ASSHSGGEQF
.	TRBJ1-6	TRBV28	ASSLETEPLH
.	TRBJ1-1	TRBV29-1	SVLGTRVTEAF
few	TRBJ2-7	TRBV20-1	SAESDESYEQY
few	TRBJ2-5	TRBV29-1	SVEGHGQGDLQETQY
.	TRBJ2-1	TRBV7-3	ASSLNRGPYNEQF
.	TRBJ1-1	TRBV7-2	ASRHDSDMNTEAF
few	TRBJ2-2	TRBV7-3	ASRNWDREGGELF
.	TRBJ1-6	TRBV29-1	SVPGRGVSPLH
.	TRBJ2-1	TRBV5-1	ASSFSDRSSYNEQF
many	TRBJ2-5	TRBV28	ASSTWIAGAGETQY
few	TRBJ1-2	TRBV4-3	ASSQNLGGDYGYT
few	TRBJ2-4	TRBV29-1	SALGDYIQY
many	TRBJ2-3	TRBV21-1	ASSKEGLESDTQY
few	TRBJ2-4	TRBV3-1	ASSQGAGVAKNIQY
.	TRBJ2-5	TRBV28	ASTLGVGTQY
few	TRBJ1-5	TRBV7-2	ASSPGRGGNQPQH
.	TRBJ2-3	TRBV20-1	SARPGQGVYTDTQY
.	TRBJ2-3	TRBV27	ASSRLAGEDDTQY
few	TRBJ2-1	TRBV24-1	ATSAGQGVYGEQF
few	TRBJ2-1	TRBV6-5	ASSYSQGNINEQF
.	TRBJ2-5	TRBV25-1	ASSAEFGETQY
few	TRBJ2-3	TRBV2	ASSKITQGSTDTQY
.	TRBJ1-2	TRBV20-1	SAISSYGYT
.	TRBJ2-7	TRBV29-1	SVELGFDEQY
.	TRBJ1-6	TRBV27	ASRMGQPNSPLH
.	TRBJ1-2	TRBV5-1	ASSPQGAGWEDGYT
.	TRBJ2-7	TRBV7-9	ASSLGRVPNHEQY
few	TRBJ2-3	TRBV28	ASRPGTGRGTQY
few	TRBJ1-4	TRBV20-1	SALPRGQVREKLF
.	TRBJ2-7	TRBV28	SCSLVLGSSSSYEQY
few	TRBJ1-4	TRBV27	ASKSELGALNEKLF
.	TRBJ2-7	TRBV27	ASSFGTWDEQY
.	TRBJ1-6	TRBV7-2	ASSPLDRDSPLH
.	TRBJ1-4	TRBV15	ATRGGGSLNEKLF
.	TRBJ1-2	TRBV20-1	SASPVERNYGYT
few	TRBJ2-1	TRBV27	ASSPVNDRVNEQF
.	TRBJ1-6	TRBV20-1	SATLGAYNSPLH
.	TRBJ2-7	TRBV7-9	ASSSPGTGLQY
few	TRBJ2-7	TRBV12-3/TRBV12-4	ASSPGQNAAYEQY
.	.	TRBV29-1	SVGGLNEQF
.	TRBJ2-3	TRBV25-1	AVGDTYTDTQY